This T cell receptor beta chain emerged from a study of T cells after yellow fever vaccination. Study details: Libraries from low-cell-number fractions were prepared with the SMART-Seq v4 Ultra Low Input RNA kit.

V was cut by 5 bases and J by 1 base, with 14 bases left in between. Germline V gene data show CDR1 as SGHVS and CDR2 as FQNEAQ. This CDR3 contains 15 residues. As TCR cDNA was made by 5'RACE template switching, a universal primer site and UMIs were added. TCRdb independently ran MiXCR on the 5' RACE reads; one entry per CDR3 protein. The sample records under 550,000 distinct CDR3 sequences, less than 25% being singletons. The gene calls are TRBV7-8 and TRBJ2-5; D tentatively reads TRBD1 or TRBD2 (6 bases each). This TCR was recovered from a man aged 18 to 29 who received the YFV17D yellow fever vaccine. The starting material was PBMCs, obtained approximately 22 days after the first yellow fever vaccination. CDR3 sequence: CASSPLWGAQETQYF. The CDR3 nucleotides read TGTGCCAGCAGCCCCCTGTGGGGGGCCCAAGAGACCCAGTACTTC.